The rows below give T cell receptor beta chains drawn from one sample of a study of blood T cell repertoires in COVID-19. Data came from immunoSEQ multiplex PCR; TCRdb stores just in-frame clones and leaves some out. The sample consists of over 400,000 clones, approximately 83% of them appearing once. Sequenced material: peripheral blood. The receptors stem from a human donor in a cohort sampled during active COVID-19. The conserved cysteine and the conserved F or W are not part of the CDR3 here. The size of a clone is reported for some rows only, either as once, few or many, or as a class for expanded clones.

abundance: NA; len: 13; v_gene: TRBV9; j_gene: TRBJ2-1; CDR3aa: ASSVHRGFYNEQF
abundance: NA; len: 16; v_gene: TRBV4-2; j_gene: TRBJ2-3; CDR3aa: ASSQDIGLAGPKYTQY
abundance: NA; len: 15; v_gene: TRBV21-1; j_gene: TRBJ2-7; CDR3aa: ASSKVKMQTGTYEQY
abundance: NA; len: 14; v_gene: TRBV19; j_gene: TRBJ1-1; CDR3aa: ASRQGTGDLNTEAF
abundance: NA; len: 10; v_gene: TRBV28; j_gene: TRBJ2-3; CDR3aa: ASSFAGTRKY
abundance: NA; len: 15; v_gene: TRBV18; j_gene: TRBJ2-5; CDR3aa: ASSPRIEGVDEETQY
abundance: few; len: 14; v_gene: TRBV28; j_gene: TRBJ1-5; CDR3aa: ASSFHRGGSNQPQH
abundance: NA; len: 11; v_gene: TRBV6-5; j_gene: TRBJ1-1; CDR3aa: ASSIEAGTEAF
abundance: NA; len: 18; v_gene: TRBV4-2; j_gene: TRBJ1-1; CDR3aa: ASSQVGPGQDRSWDTEAF
abundance: NA; len: 15; v_gene: TRBV11-2; j_gene: TRBJ2-4; CDR3aa: ASSLDTSRVAKNIQY
abundance: NA; len: 11; v_gene: TRBV7-2; j_gene: TRBJ2-5; CDR3aa: ASRPGSEETQY
abundance: NA; len: 9; v_gene: TRBV20-1; j_gene: TRBJ2-1; CDR3aa: SYIRGNEQF
abundance: NA; len: 13; v_gene: TRBV15; j_gene: TRBJ1-4; CDR3aa: ATSRGGATNEKLF
abundance: NA; len: 12; v_gene: TRBV29-1; j_gene: TRBJ2-1; CDR3aa: SGGLAGNVYEQF
abundance: NA; len: 13; v_gene: TRBV6-5; j_gene: TRBJ1-4; CDR3aa: ASRYRTATNEKLF
abundance: NA; len: 16; v_gene: TRBV2; j_gene: TRBJ1-4; CDR3aa: ASSEAGSTPARYEKLF
abundance: NA; len: 16; v_gene: TRBV28; j_gene: TRBJ2-5; CDR3aa: ASSLNVGSKIVLETQY
abundance: NA; len: 11; v_gene: TRBV6-2/TRBV6-3; j_gene: TRBJ1-1; CDR3aa: ASSSPVNTEAF
abundance: NA; len: 11; v_gene: TRBV27; j_gene: TRBJ1-2; CDR3aa: ATRARTGQGYT
abundance: NA; len: 11; v_gene: TRBV5-6; j_gene: TRBJ2-7; CDR3aa: ASSREAGYEQY
abundance: NA; len: 13; v_gene: TRBV19; j_gene: TRBJ1-2; CDR3aa: ASSIGGGLNYGYT
abundance: NA; len: 13; v_gene: TRBV18; j_gene: TRBJ2-7; CDR3aa: ASSTTRDSSYEQY
abundance: NA; len: 15; v_gene: TRBV7-8; j_gene: TRBJ1-5; CDR3aa: ASSLASGQGAVKPQH
abundance: NA; len: 17; v_gene: TRBV5-6; j_gene: TRBJ1-2; CDR3aa: ASSSWVLGQGFQNYGYT
abundance: NA; len: 13; v_gene: TRBV30; j_gene: TRBJ1-2; CDR3aa: AWSSLGTGRDGYT
abundance: NA; len: 14; v_gene: TRBV7-2; j_gene: TRBJ2-5; CDR3aa: ASSPSTSGSMKTQY
abundance: once; len: 14; v_gene: TRBV9; j_gene: TRBJ1-6; CDR3aa: ASSVTGQGADSPLH
abundance: NA; len: 15; v_gene: TRBV28; j_gene: TRBJ2-1; CDR3aa: ASSATGTSGTKREQF
abundance: NA; len: 12; v_gene: TRBV29-1; j_gene: TRBJ2-7; CDR3aa: SARGQGLEYEQY
abundance: NA; len: 13; v_gene: TRBV21-1; j_gene: TRBJ1-2; CDR3aa: ASSNRAPGDYGYT
abundance: NA; len: 12; v_gene: TRBV5-1; j_gene: TRBJ1-2; CDR3aa: ASSSWTGGNGHT
abundance: once; len: 14; v_gene: TRBV6-2/TRBV6-3; j_gene: TRBJ1-4; CDR3aa: ASSSLDGSGGEKLF
abundance: NA; len: 13; v_gene: TRBV6-6; j_gene: TRBJ1-2; CDR3aa: ASSYEQGVAYGYT
abundance: NA; len: 15; v_gene: TRBV5-1; j_gene: TRBJ1-2; CDR3aa: ASSLESWETGVNGYT
abundance: NA; len: 11; v_gene: TRBV18; j_gene: TRBJ1-2; CDR3aa: ASSPPTGYGYT
abundance: NA; len: 11; v_gene: TRBV5-1; j_gene: TRBJ1-1; CDR3aa: ASTKTANTEAF
abundance: few; len: 12; v_gene: TRBV6-5; j_gene: TRBJ2-5; CDR3aa: ASTQTGGRETQY
abundance: NA; len: 13; v_gene: TRBV6-2/TRBV6-3; j_gene: TRBJ1-6; CDR3aa: ASSSLGQMDSPLH